These T cell receptor beta chains were read from a single sample in a study of OX40 agonist ivuxolimab in advanced cancers. TCRdb's table, derived via immunoSEQ multiplex PCR, lists solely in-frame clones and lacks some. The table records 22,000 or so clones, roughly nine tenths of them present only once. The sample consisted of CD4+ or CD8+ T cells sorted from blood, taken in a trial of the OX40 agonist ivuxolimab. Source of these receptors: an adult with an advanced solid tumor such as melanoma, head and neck, liver or kidney cancer. CDR3s include the opening cysteine and the closing phenylalanine or tryptophan. D genes are given only for firm matches. Some rows have no size entry. The others give once, few or many, or a class for an expanded clone.

>TRBJ2-7|.|TRBV5-6|.
TGTGCCAGCAGCTTCGGACCGGACGAATTCGGCTACGAGCAGTACTTC
CASSFGPDEFGYEQYF
>TRBJ2-7|.|TRBV6-6|.
TGTGCCAGCAGTTACTCGATAATGAACGAGCAGTACTTC
CASSYSIMNEQYF
>TRBJ2-1|.|TRBV6-1|TRBD1
TGTGCCAGCAGTGAAGCAGAGGGGGCGTTTTACAATGAGCAGTTCTTC
CASSEAEGAFYNEQFF
>TRBJ2-5|few|TRBV7-3|.
TGTGCCAGCAGCTTTTTGCCCGGAGAGGGAGAGACCCAGTACTTC
CASSFLPGEGETQYF
>TRBJ1-2|.|TRBV4-1|.
TGCGCCAGCAGCCAAGAAAATGACTATGGCTACACCTTC
CASSQENDYGYTF
>TRBJ2-2|once|TRBV28|TRBD1
TGTGCCAGCAGCCAAGACAGGGTTCCCGGGGAGCTGTTTTTT
CASSQDRVPGELFF
>TRBJ2-1|.|TRBV4-1|.
TGCGCCAGCAGCCATTTGGGACTTGCCCTTAATGAGCAGTTCTTC
CASSHLGLALNEQFF
>TRBJ2-7|.|TRBV15|.
TGTGCCACCAGTTCGGACAGCACGTCCTACGAGCAGTACTTC
CATSSDSTSYEQYF
>TRBJ2-3|.|TRBV6-5|TRBD2
TGTGCCAGCAGCTGGACTAGCGGGAGCACAGATACGCAGTATTTT
CASSWTSGSTDTQYF
>TRBJ1-5|.|TRBV4-1|.
TGCGCCAGCAGCCGGGGCGGGCCTAATCAGCCCCAGCATTTT
CASSRGGPNQPQHF
>TRBJ1-2|.|TRBV9|TRBD1
TGTGCCAGCAGCGTTAGAAGGACAGGGGGTGTAGGTGGCTACACCTTC
CASSVRRTGGVGGYTF
>TRBJ1-2|medium-sized|TRBV6-5|TRBD1
TGTGCCAGCAGTAGAGATCAGGGGGACCGTGGCTACACCTTC
CASSRDQGDRGYTF
>TRBJ1-1|.|TRBV27|TRBD1
TGTGCCAGCAGTGCCCTGGGACAGGGGGGGAACACTGAAGCTTTCTTT
CASSALGQGGNTEAFF
>TRBJ2-7|.|TRBV29-1|TRBD1
TGCAGCGTTCGGATGGACAGGTACGAGCAGTACTTC
CSVRMDRYEQYF
>TRBJ2-3|.|TRBV27|.
TGTGCCAGCAGTTTAATGGGGAGGACAGATACGCAGTATTTT
CASSLMGRTDTQYF
>TRBJ2-7|.|TRBV28|.
TGTGCCAGCAGTCCGATCAGGGGGCGCTTGGAGGGAGGGCCCTACGAGCAGTACTTC
CASSPIRGRLEGGPYEQYF
>TRBJ1-6|.|TRBV7-9|TRBD1
TGTGCCAGCAGCAGTACAGGGGGTGGTCCGAAGCCCCTCCACTTT
CASSSTGGGPKPLHF
>TRBJ2-1|.|TRBV28|.
TGTGCCAGCAAAATGGGCTTCTACAATGAGCAGTTCTTC
CASKMGFYNEQFF
>TRBJ1-2|.|TRBV29-1|.
TGCAGCGGGGGGACGGGAGCTAACTATGGCTACACCTTC
CSGGTGANYGYTF
>TRBJ2-5|.|TRBV5-6|TRBD1
TGTGCCAGCAGACCCGACAGGGGGCTTTGGGAGACCCAGTACTTC
CASRPDRGLWETQYF
>TRBJ1-5|.|TRBV7-9|TRBD1
TGTGCCAGCAGCCTGGGACAGGGTGGAGGATATAGCAATCAGCCCCAGCATTTT
CASSLGQGGGYSNQPQHF
>TRBJ2-5|.|TRBV27|TRBD2
TGTGCCAGCAGTTGGGGCCGAGTTGGCGGGGGGTTGAGGGAGACCCAGTACTTC
CASSWGRVGGGLRETQYF
>TRBJ2-2|.|TRBV27|TRBD1
TGTGCCAGCAGTATACTCCGCGACAGGGGGCGTACCGGGGAGCTGTTTTTT
CASSILRDRGRTGELFF
>TRBJ2-3|.|TRBV6-1|TRBD1
TGTGCCAGCAGTGAATGGGGGACAGTTGGGTATACAGATACGCAGTATTTT
CASSEWGTVGYTDTQYF
>TRBJ2-3|.|TRBV11-2|.
TGTGCCAGCAGCTTCCAGGTGGAGGGGACAGATACGCAGTATTTT
CASSFQVEGTDTQYF
>TRBJ2-5|.|TRBV28|TRBD1
TGTGCCAGTCTAGGGACAGGGCTATTGCAGACCCAGTACTTC
CASLGTGLLQTQYF
>TRBJ2-3|.|TRBV27|.
TGTGCCAGCAGTCCTATGGGAGGGGGGGTTAGCACAGATACGCAGTATTTT
CASSPMGGGVSTDTQYF
>TRBJ2-5|.|TRBV19|TRBD2
TGTGCCAGTAGTATAGTCACCGGGACTAGGAACATTTGGACCCAGTACTTC
CASSIVTGTRNIWTQYF
>TRBJ1-4|.|TRBV14|.
TGTGCCAGCAGCTCTATCCCACAGGCTCTAAATGAAAAACTGTTTTTT
CASSSIPQALNEKLFF
>TRBJ2-1|.|TRBV6-5|.
TGTGCCAGCCGGACCGGGAGCTCCTACAATGAGCAGTTCTTC
CASRTGSSYNEQFF
>TRBJ2-5|few|TRBV11-2|TRBD2
TGTGCCAGCAGCTCCTGGCCGGGACTAGCGGGTAAACAAGAGACCCAGTACTTC
CASSSWPGLAGKQETQYF
>TRBJ2-7|.|TRBV10-3|TRBD2
TGTGCCATCAGTGGAGGGGCGGGAGGGCCCGTCCACGAGCAGTACTTC
CAISGGAGGPVHEQYF